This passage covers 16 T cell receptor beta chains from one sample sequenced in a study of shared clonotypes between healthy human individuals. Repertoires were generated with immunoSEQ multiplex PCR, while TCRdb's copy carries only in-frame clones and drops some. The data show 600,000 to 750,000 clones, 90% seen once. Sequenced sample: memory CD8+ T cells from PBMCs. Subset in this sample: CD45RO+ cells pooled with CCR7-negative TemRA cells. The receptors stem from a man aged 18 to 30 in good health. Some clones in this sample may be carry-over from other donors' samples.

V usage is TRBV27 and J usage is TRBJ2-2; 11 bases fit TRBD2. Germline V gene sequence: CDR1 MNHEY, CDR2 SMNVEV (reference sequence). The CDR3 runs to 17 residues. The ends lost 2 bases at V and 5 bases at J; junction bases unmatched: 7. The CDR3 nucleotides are TGTGCCAGCAGTTTAGAACTAGCGGGAGTCTATACCGGGGAGCTGTTTTTT. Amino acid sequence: CASSLELAGVYTGELFF.

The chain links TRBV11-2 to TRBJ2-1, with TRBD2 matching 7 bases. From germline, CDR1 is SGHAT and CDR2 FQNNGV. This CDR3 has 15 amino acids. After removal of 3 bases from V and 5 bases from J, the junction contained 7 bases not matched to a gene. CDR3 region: CASSFFTSEHNEQFF. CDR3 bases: TGTGCCAGCAGCTTCTTTACTAGCGAGCACAATGAGCAGTTCTTC.

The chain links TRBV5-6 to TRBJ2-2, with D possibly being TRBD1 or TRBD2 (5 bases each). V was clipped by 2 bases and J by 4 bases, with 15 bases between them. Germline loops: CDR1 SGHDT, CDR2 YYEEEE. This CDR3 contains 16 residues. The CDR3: CASSFWQTGGTGELFF. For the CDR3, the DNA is TGTGCCAGCAGCTTCTGGCAGACTGGGGGCACCGGGGAGCTGTTTTTT.

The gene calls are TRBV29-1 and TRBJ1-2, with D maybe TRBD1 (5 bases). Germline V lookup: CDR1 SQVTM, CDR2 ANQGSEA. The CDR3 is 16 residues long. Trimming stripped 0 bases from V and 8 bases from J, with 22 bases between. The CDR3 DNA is TGCAGCGTTGAAGATCCTTGGGACCTCCAAGGTTGGGGCTACACCTTC. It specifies CSVEDPWDLQGWGYTF.

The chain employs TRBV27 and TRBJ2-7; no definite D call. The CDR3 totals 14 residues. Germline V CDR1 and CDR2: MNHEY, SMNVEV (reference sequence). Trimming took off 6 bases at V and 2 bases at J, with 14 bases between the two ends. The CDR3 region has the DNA TGTGCCAGCAGGGGATCTCGGATACCCTACGAGCAGTACTTC. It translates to CASRGSRIPYEQYF.

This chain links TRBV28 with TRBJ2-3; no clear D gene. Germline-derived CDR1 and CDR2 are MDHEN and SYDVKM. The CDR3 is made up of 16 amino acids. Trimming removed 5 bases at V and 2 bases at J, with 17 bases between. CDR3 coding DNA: TGTGCCAGCAGTCAGAGATCGTCGGGCCACACAGATACGCAGTATTTT. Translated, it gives CASSQRSSGHTDTQYF.

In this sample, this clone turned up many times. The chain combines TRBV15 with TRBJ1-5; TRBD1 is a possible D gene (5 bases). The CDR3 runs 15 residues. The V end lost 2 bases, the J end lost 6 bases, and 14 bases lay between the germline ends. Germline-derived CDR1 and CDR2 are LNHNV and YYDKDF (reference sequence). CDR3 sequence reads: CATSRRGGAAQPQHF. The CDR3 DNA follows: TGTGCCACCAGCAGAAGAGGAGGGGCTGCTCAGCCCCAGCATTTT.

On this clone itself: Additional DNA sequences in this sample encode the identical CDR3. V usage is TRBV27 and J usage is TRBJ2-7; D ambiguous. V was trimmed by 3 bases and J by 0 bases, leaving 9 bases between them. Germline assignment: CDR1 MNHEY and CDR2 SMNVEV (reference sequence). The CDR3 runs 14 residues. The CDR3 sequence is CASSFVGSSYEQYF. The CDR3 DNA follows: TGTGCCAGCAGTTTTGTCGGAAGCTCCTACGAGCAGTACTTC.

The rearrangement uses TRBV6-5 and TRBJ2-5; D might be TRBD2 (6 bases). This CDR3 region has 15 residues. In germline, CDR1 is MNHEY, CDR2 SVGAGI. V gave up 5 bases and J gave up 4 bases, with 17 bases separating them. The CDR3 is CASSTIPGLAETQYF. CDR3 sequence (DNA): TGTGCCAGCAGTACTATACCGGGACTTGCAGAGACCCAGTACTTC.

The chain's CDR3 is CASSVASGSANEQFF. In nucleotides, the CDR3 is TGTGCCAGCAGTGTTGCTAGCGGGAGTGCTAATGAGCAGTTCTTC. The chain links TRBV25-1 to TRBJ2-1; 10 bases agree with TRBD2. CDR1 is MGHDK and CDR2 is SYGVNS in the germline V gene. The ends lost 4 bases at V and 7 bases at J; junction bases unmatched: 7. The CDR3 runs to 15 residues.

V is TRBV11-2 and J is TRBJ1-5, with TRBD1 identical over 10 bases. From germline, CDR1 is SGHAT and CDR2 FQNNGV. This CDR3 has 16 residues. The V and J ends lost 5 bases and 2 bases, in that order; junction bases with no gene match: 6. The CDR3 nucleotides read TGTGCCAGCAGCACGGGACAGGGGAGGGGCAATCAGCCCCAGCATTTT. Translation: CASSTGQGRGNQPQHF.

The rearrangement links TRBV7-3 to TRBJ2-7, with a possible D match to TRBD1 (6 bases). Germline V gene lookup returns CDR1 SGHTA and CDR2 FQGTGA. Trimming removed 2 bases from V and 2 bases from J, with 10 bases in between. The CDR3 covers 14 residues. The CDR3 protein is CASSLGGLPYEQYF. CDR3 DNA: TGTGCCAGCAGCTTAGGGGGCCTACCCTACGAGCAGTACTTC. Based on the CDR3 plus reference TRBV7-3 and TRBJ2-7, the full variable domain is GAGVSQTPSNKVTEKGKYVELRCDPISGHTALYWYRQSLGQGPEFLIYFQGTGAADDSGLPNDRFFAVRPEGSVSTLKIQRTERGDSAVYLCASSLGGLPYEQYFGPGTRLTVT.

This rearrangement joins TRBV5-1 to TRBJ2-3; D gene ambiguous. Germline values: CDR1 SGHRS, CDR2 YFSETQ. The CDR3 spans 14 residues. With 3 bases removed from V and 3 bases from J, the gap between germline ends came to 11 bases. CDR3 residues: CASSYSSRTDTQYF. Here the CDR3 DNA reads TGCGCCAGCAGCTATAGCTCCCGGACAGATACGCAGTATTTT.

CDR3 DNA sequence: TGCGCCAGCAGCTTGGTCGGGGGGTACACAGATACGCAGTATTTT. Translated, it gives CASSLVGGYTDTQYF. The chain uses TRBV5-1 and TRBJ2-3; 7 bases line up with TRBD2. This CDR3 comprises 15 residues. V shed 0 bases and J 2 bases; nucleotides not matched to a gene: 3. Germline CDR1 and CDR2: SGHRS and YFSETQ.

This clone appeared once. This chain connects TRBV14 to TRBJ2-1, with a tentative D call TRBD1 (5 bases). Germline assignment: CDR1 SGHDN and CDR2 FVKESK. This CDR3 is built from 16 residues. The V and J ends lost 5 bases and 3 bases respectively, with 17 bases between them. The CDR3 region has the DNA TGTGCCAGCAGCGAAAGACCGTGGGGCCTCTACAATGAGCAGTTCTTC. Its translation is CASSERPWGLYNEQFF.

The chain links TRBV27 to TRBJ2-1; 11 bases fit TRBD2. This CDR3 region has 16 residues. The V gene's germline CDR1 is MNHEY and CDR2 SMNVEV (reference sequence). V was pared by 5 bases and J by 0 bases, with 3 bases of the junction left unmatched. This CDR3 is CASSTTSGSSYNEQFF. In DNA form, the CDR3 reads TGTGCCAGCAGTACAACTAGCGGGAGCTCCTACAATGAGCAGTTCTTC.